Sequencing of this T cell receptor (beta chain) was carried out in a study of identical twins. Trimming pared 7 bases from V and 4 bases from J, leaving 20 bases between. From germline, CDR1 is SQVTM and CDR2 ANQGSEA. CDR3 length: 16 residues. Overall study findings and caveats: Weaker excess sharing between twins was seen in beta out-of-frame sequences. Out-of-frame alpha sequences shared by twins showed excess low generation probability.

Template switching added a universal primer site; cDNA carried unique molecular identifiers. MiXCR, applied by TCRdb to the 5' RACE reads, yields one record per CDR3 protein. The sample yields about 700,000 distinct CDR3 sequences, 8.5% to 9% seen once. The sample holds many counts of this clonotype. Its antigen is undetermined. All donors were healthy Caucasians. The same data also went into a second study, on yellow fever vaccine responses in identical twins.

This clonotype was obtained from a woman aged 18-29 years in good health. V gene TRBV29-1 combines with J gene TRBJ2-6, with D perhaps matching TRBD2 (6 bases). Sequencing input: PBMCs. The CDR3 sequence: CSACGTLIPGANVLTF. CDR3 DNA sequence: TGCAGCGCCTGCGGGACCTTGATCCCGGGGGCCAACGTCCTGACTTTC. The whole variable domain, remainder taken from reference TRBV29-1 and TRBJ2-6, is SAVISQKPSRDICQRGTSLTIQCQVDSQVTMMFWYRQQPGQSLTLIATANQGSEATYESGFVIDKFPISRPNLTFSTLTVSNMSPEDSSIYLCSACGTLIPGANVLTFGAGSRLTVL.